This T cell receptor beta chain derives from a study of OX40 agonist ivuxolimab in advanced cancers. Study-wide context: Hepatocellular carcinoma, melanoma, renal cell or head and neck cancer was diagnosed in the dose-escalation patients. A male proportion of about 80% was recorded, with mean age roughly 62 years and range roughly 20 to 90.

The assay was immunoSEQ multiplex PCR, and TCRdb's table has in-frame clones only and misses some. The data hold 60,000 to 100,000 clones, with around 93% observed a single time. On this clone: Its antigen is not known.

Points from the study as a whole: What antigens the expanded peripheral T cells recognized was never established.

CDR1 is SGDLS and CDR2 is YYNGEE in the germline V gene. The CDR3 has 14 residues. Trimming cost V 1 base and J 5 bases, with 9 bases left between them. Sequences were derived from CD4+ or CD8+ T cells sorted from blood, sampled in a trial of the OX40 agonist ivuxolimab. This chain joins TRBV9 and TRBJ2-2; maybe TRBD1 (5 bases). This receptor was identified in an adult with an advanced solid tumor such as melanoma, head and neck, liver or kidney cancer. CDR3 sequence reads: CASSVNPGTGELFF. CDR3 in DNA: TGTGCCAGCAGCGTAAACCCAGGGACCGGGGAGCTGTTTTTT.